A selection of T cell receptor beta chains follows, all from one sample in a study of CD8 T cells in ankylosing spondylitis. TCRdb ran MiXCR on the 5' RACE reads and lists one entry per CDR3 protein. The sample has around 770,000 distinct CDR3 sequences; 10% to 15% are singletons. Sequencing was carried out using blood, either unsorted or a sorted T cell fraction (not recorded which). All receptors derive from a male donor with ankylosing spondylitis. The CDR3 runs from the conserved cysteine through the conserved F or W. D genes are given only for firm matches. Size tells how often a clone was seen (once, few, many) or the class of an expanded clone, and some rows leave it out.

TRBJ1-5	.	TRBV20-1	TRBD1	TGCAGTGCTAGAGAGGACAGGGCTCGGGATCAGCCCCAGCATTTT	CSAREDRARDQPQHF
TRBJ2-2	.	TRBV10-2	.	TGCGCCAGTAAAAGTAGAACCGGGAAGCTGTTTTTT	CASKSRTGKLFF
TRBJ2-1	.	TRBV2	.	TGTGCCAGCAGTGGGAGTGGAAACTCCTACAATGAGCAGTTCTTC	CASSGSGNSYNEQFF
TRBJ1-2	few	TRBV5-1	.	TGCGCCAGCAGCGCGGATACAGGGAGCTACCGTGGCTACACCTTC	CASSADTGSYRGYTF
TRBJ2-5	few	TRBV20-1	.	TGCAGTGCTGGCAGGGCGGGGGCTATACAAGAGACCCAGTACTTC	CSAGRAGAIQETQYF
TRBJ2-1	.	TRBV7-2	.	TGTGCCAGCAGCTTGGACCATATGGGCGGGAAACAGTTCTTC	CASSLDHMGGKQFF
TRBJ2-7	few	TRBV10-2	.	TGCGCCAGCACAGATGGGGGAGATGACTACGAGCAGTACTTC	CASTDGGDDYEQYF
TRBJ2-1	.	TRBV20-1	.	TGCAGTGTACGGGGAACTGAGCAGTTCTTC	CSVRGTEQFF
TRBJ1-1	few	TRBV10-1	TRBD1	TGCGCCAGCAGCGCTAGGGGGCCTGAAGCTTTCTTT	CASSARGPEAFF
TRBJ1-2	many	TRBV4-3	.	TGCGCCAGCAGCCAAGAATCCCCAGGGATCTATGGCTACACCTTC	CASSQESPGIYGYTF
TRBJ2-1	.	TRBV6-1	.	TGTGCCAGCAGTATCCACTCCGACGATGAGCAGTTCTTC	CASSIHSDDEQFF
TRBJ2-5	few	TRBV10-3	.	TGTGCCATCAGTGAGGGCGCTGAGACCCAGTACTTC	CAISEGAETQYF
TRBJ1-2	few	TRBV6-2/TRBV6-3	.	TGTGCCAGCAGTTACTCGAGTAGCAGCGGGGGCTACACCTTC	CASSYSSSSGGYTF
TRBJ1-5	few	TRBV10-3	.	TGTGCCATCAAGGACAACCTAAGCAATCAGCCCCAGCATTTT	CAIKDNLSNQPQHF
TRBJ2-2	.	TRBV4-3	.	TGCGCCAGCAGCCTTCGATTGACAGACACCGGGGAGCTGTTTTTT	CASSLRLTDTGELFF
TRBJ2-1	many	TRBV5-1	TRBD2	TGCGCCAGCAGCTTGGTGGCGGGGCGGGGGGCGTACAATGAGCAGTTCTTC	CASSLVAGRGAYNEQFF
TRBJ1-1	.	TRBV12-3/TRBV12-4	TRBD1	TGTGCCAGCAGACCCGAGATTCGAGGGGGCTACGTTGAAGCTTTCTTT	CASRPEIRGGYVEAFF
TRBJ1-4	many	TRBV20-1	.	TGCAGTGCTAGAGAGAAAGGACGGCCAACTAATGAAAAACTGTTTTTT	CSAREKGRPTNEKLFF
TRBJ2-5	few	TRBV10-3	.	TGTGCCATCAGTGAGTCAGGACAGACGGAGACCCAGTACTTC	CAISESGQTETQYF
TRBJ1-2	.	TRBV18	.	TGTGCCAGCTCACCACCGTCACTGGGGTATGGCTACACCTTC	CASSPPSLGYGYTF
TRBJ2-7	few	TRBV7-2	.	TGTGCCAGCAGCTCCCAGAGGGGCTACGAGCAGTACTTC	CASSSQRGYEQYF
TRBJ2-2	.	TRBV4-3	TRBD2	TGCGTCAGCAGCCACCGACTAGCGGGAGACTCTACCGGGGAGCTGTTTTTT	CVSSHRLAGDSTGELFF
TRBJ1-5	.	TRBV7-2	.	TGTGCCAGCAGCTTAGCAGATTATAGCAATCAGCCCCAGCATTTT	CASSLADYSNQPQHF
TRBJ1-4	few	TRBV9	.	TGTGCCAGCAGCGTGGGCCAGGCCGATGAAAAACTGTTTTTT	CASSVGQADEKLFF
TRBJ2-1	.	TRBV28	TRBD1	TGTGCCAGCAGGACGACGGGACAGGGCAGGTATGAGCAGTTCTTC	CASRTTGQGRYEQFF
TRBJ1-1	few	TRBV20-1	.	TGCAGTGCTACAACTGCATTGAACACTGAAGCTTTCTTT	CSATTALNTEAFF
TRBJ2-3	.	TRBV15	.	TGTGCCACCAGCAGAGATGGAAAGGCGGGGACAACAGATACGCAGTATTTT	CATSRDGKAGTTDTQYF
TRBJ2-7	few	TRBV5-1	.	TGCGCCAGCAGCTTAGGGCAACTTGGCTACGAGCAGTACTTC	CASSLGQLGYEQYF
TRBJ1-1	.	TRBV18	.	TGTGCCAGCTCACCAACCTTAGAGGACACTGAAGCTTTCTTT	CASSPTLEDTEAFF
TRBJ2-4	few	TRBV10-3	.	TGTGCCATCAGTGAGAGTTTGGCCAAAAACATTCAGTACTTC	CAISESLAKNIQYF
TRBJ2-1	few	TRBV2	.	TGTGCCAGCAGCTTGCAGTTGGGGACAGAGCAGTTCTTC	CASSLQLGTEQFF
TRBJ1-1	few	TRBV7-8	.	TGTGCCAGCAGCCCAAGAGCCGGACTGATGAACACTGAAGCTTTCTTT	CASSPRAGLMNTEAFF
TRBJ2-2	.	TRBV15	.	TGTGCCACCAGCAGAGTGACGGGATTTACCGGGGAGCTGTTTTTT	CATSRVTGFTGELFF
TRBJ2-7	.	TRBV10-3	.	TGTGCCATCGCCGACCGACCGGACTCCTACGAGCAGTACTTC	CAIADRPDSYEQYF
TRBJ1-2	.	TRBV6-5	.	TGTGCCAGCAGTTCTGGACAGTCGGGCTATGGCTACACCTTC	CASSSGQSGYGYTF
TRBJ1-5	many	TRBV20-1	.	TGCAGTGCTAGGTCCCCCGAAAGTCGCGCCCAGCATTTT	CSARSPESRAQHF
TRBJ1-1	.	TRBV7-2	.	TGTGCCAGCAGCCCCGGACGGTCGAACACTGAAGCTTTCTTT	CASSPGRSNTEAFF
TRBJ2-1	.	TRBV3-1	.	TGTGCCAGCAGCCAAGGGCGAGGGGGAGGGCCCTCGGGTGAGCAGTTCTTC	CASSQGRGGGPSGEQFF
TRBJ1-6	.	TRBV18	.	TGTGCCAGCTCGCAGAAGAGACCCGCGGATTCACCCCTCCACTTT	CASSQKRPADSPLHF
TRBJ1-1	few	TRBV10-3	.	TGTGCCATCAGTGAAAGTATGACACGGCGGGCTACTTCTGAAGCTTTCTTT	CAISESMTRRATSEAFF
TRBJ1-2	.	TRBV20-1	.	TGCAGTGCTAGAGACGTCTCAACTAACTATGGCTACACCTTC	CSARDVSTNYGYTF
TRBJ2-1	few	TRBV4-3	.	TGCGCCAGCAGCCAAGATGAGGCGGCAGACAATGAGCAGTTCTTC	CASSQDEAADNEQFF
TRBJ1-1	few	TRBV7-9	TRBD1	TGTGCCAGCAGCCGTTTACCAGGGGGCGTGGGCACTGAAGCTTTCTTT	CASSRLPGGVGTEAFF
TRBJ2-1	.	TRBV20-1	TRBD2	TGCAGTGCTAGGGTTAGCGGGGGGGCCGGTTACAATGAGCAGTCCTTC	CSARVSGGAGYNEQSF
TRBJ2-3	.	TRBV20-1	.	TGCAGTGCATATTTCACAGGGATCGGCGCAGATACGCAGTATTTT	CSAYFTGIGADTQYF
TRBJ2-1	many	TRBV20-1	.	TGCAGTGCTAGAGAGACCTCCTACAATGAGCAGTTCTTC	CSARETSYNEQFF
TRBJ2-3	.	TRBV20-1	.	TGCAGTGCCGAGACCCCACGGGTTCGCGCAGATACGCAGTATTTT	CSAETPRVRADTQYF
TRBJ2-7	many	TRBV7-9	.	TGTGCCAGCAGCTTAGGCGCAGAGAACGAGCAGTACTTC	CASSLGAENEQYF
TRBJ2-7	few	TRBV5-1	TRBD1	TGCGCCAGCAGACTCGGGCCACAGGGGCTCTACGAGCAGTACTTC	CASRLGPQGLYEQYF
TRBJ1-4	.	TRBV6-1	TRBD1	TGTGCCAGCAGTCGGGACAGGGCTTCGGAAAAACTGTTTTTT	CASSRDRASEKLFF
TRBJ1-5	many	TRBV20-1	.	TGCAGTGCGCTGACAGATAGCAATCAGCCCCAGCATTTT	CSALTDSNQPQHF
TRBJ2-5	few	TRBV7-2	.	TGTGCCAGCAGCTCGAGAGGTTACCAAGAGACCCAGTACTTC	CASSSRGYQETQYF
TRBJ2-2	few	TRBV6-1	TRBD1	TGTGCCAGCATTCGAGGGGGCCCCCTAAGCACCGGGGAGCTGTTTTTT	CASIRGGPLSTGELFF
TRBJ1-1	many	TRBV6-1	.	TGTGCCAGCATCCCCAGGGGCGGGCCCGACACTGAAGCTTTCTTT	CASIPRGGPDTEAFF
TRBJ2-7	.	TRBV4-2	TRBD2	TGTGCCAGCAGCCAAGCCCTCGGGACTAGCGGCTACGAGCAGTACTTC	CASSQALGTSGYEQYF
TRBJ1-2	.	TRBV20-1	TRBD1	TGCAGCGCCCTGACAGGGGATGGCTACACCTTC	CSALTGDGYTF
TRBJ2-5	.	TRBV12-3/TRBV12-4	TRBD2	TGTGCCAGCAGTTTAGCCGCTAGCGGGATGGGGACCCAGTACTTC	CASSLAASGMGTQYF
TRBJ2-7	.	TRBV20-1	TRBD2	TGCAGTGCTAGCTTACTAGCGGGGACCTACGAGCAGTACTTC	CSASLLAGTYEQYF
TRBJ1-4	few	TRBV5-5	.	TGTGCCAGCAGTTGGGACCTTGAAAAACTGTTTTTT	CASSWDLEKLFF
TRBJ2-5	many	TRBV4-2	.	TGTGCCAGCAGCCAAGCTCCCTCGGAGACCCAGTACTTC	CASSQAPSETQYF